Listed here are 9 T cell receptor beta chains from one sample, sequenced in a study of T cells in Graves' hyperthyroidism and ophthalmopathy. Researchers amplified the TCR beta CDR3 regions from RNA transcripts. With the HTBI primer set, the TCR CDR3 went through a first round of RT-PCR. TCRdb reprocessed the multiplex PCR reads via MiXCR and lists one record per CDR3 protein. This table holds roughly 330,000 distinct CDR3 sequences, roughly 15% found once. Sequencing was carried out using blood. The receptors were sampled from a young man with Graves' hyperthyroidism.

The rearrangement joins TRBV29-1 to TRBJ2-7; 7 bases map to TRBD1. This CDR3 spans 14 amino acids. Trimming took 4 bases from V and 4 from J; bases not matched to a gene: 10. Germline V CDR1 and CDR2: SQVTM, ANQGSEA. CDR3 DNA sequence: TGCAGCGTTGCCCTGACAGGGAAGGCGTACGAGCAGTACTTC. This codes for CSVALTGKAYEQYF.

This clonotype showed up just a few times. The chain joins TRBV12-3 or TRBV12-4 to TRBJ1-2; D remains ambiguous. The CDR3 runs to 12 residues. Trimming took 3 bases from V and 7 from J, leaving 9 bases between them. CDR3 protein: CASSFSFSGYTF. DNA for the CDR3: TGTGCCAGCAGTTTTTCTTTTAGTGGCTACACCTTC.

This clonotype was counted only a few times. The V gene is TRBV5-4, the J gene TRBJ2-3; 7 bases are a match to TRBD1. The CDR3 consists of 14 residues. The J segment lost 8 bases and the V segment lost 5 bases, leaving 11 bases of the junction unmatched. The V gene's germline CDR1 is SGHNT and CDR2 YYREEE (reference sequence). CDR3 loop: CASRGNEGAGTQYF. The CDR3 DNA reads as TGTGCCAGCAGGGGGAATGAGGGGGCAGGTACGCAGTATTTT.

In its sample, this clonotype was seen many times. The V gene is TRBV27, the J gene TRBJ2-1; D gene uncertain. Germline V lookup: CDR1 MNHEY, CDR2 SMNVEV (reference sequence). CDR3 length equals 12 residues. Between the trimmed V and J ends, which lost 5 bases and 6 bases, there was a span of 8 bases. CDR3 amino acids: CASSHPSNEQFF. In DNA, the CDR3 is TGTGCCAGCAGTCACCCGAGCAATGAGCAGTTCTTC.

Here the CDR3 reads CASRAGPEAFF. CDR3 coding DNA: TGTGCCAGCAGGGCAGGGCCCGAAGCTTTCTTT. The J gene is TRBJ1-1, the V gene TRBV6-1, with D possibly being TRBD1 (5 bases). CDR3 length equals 11 residues. The germline CDR1 and CDR2 sequences are MNHNS and SASEGT. Trimming took off 6 bases at V and 8 bases at J, with 10 bases between the two ends.

This clonotype has at least ten counts. V is TRBV27 and J is TRBJ2-1; 9 bases match TRBD2. The V segment lost 4 bases and the J segment 8 bases; nucleotides outside the gene matches: 3. Germline values: CDR1 MNHEY, CDR2 SMNVEV (reference sequence). This CDR3 is built from 13 residues. The CDR3 loop is CASSWTSAYEQFF. As DNA, the CDR3 is TGTGCCAGCAGTTGGACTAGCGCCTATGAGCAGTTCTTC.

This clonotype was picked up a small number of times. This chain joins TRBV12-3 or TRBV12-4 and TRBJ1-3; possible D gene TRBD1, 6 bases. The length of the CDR3 is 13 residues. Trimming removed 1 base at V and 8 bases at J, with 9 bases between. The CDR3 is CASSLVRGDTIYF. In DNA form, the CDR3 reads TGTGCCAGCAGTTTAGTCAGGGGAGACACCATATATTTT.

This clonotype was observed at least ten times. The rearrangement links TRBV2 to TRBJ2-3; TRBD2 matches 10 bases. The junction had 2 bases not matched to a gene; V was cut back by 7 bases and J by 1 base. CDR3 length: 14 amino acids. Germline V CDR1 and CDR2: SNHLY, FYNNEI. Written as DNA, the CDR3 is TGTGCCAGCACCGGGACTAGCGGCACAGATACGCAGTATTTT. Protein: CASTGTSGTDTQYF.

This clonotype was seen at least ten times. This chain links TRBV2 with TRBJ2-2; the D gene is possibly TRBD2 (5 bases). CDR3 length: 12 residues. The V gene's germline CDR1 is SNHLY and CDR2 FYNNEI. V lost 2 bases and J 10 bases, leaving 8 bases between the germline ends. In DNA, the CDR3 is TGTGCCAGCAGTGAACGGGGTTCGGAGCTGTTTTTT. It yields the protein CASSERGSELFF.